Shown below are 17 T cell receptor beta chains from a single sample sequenced in a study of cytomegalovirus exposure and HLA in healthy donors. The PCR had 60 Vbeta and 13 Jbeta primers. Clones were read by immunoSEQ multiplex PCR, and TCRdb kept only the in-frame ones, dropping some. The sample has about 190,000 clones; approximately 87% are singletons. The sequencing input was PBMCs. These receptor sequences come from a young man in good health and CMV-seronegative.

The rearrangement uses TRBV14 and TRBJ1-2; TRBD1 matches at 7 bases. Germline trimming cut 2 bases from V and 4 bases from J; bases unmatched to any gene: 4. This CDR3 has 14 residues. CDR1 is SGHDN and CDR2 is FVKESK in the germline V gene. The CDR3 spells CASSQPGTAYGYTF. The DNA for the CDR3 is TGTGCCAGCAGCCAACCCGGGACAGCCTATGGCTACACCTTC. Complete variable domain (other parts from reference TRBV14 and TRBJ1-2): EAGVTQFPSHSVIEKGQTVTLRCDPISGHDNLYWYRRVMGKEIKFLLHFVKESKQDESGMPNNRFLAERTGGTYSTLKVQPAELEDSGVYFCASSQPGTAYGYTFGSGTRLTVV.

The gene calls are TRBV6-5 and TRBJ2-7; the D gene is possibly TRBD1 (5 bases). Germline V CDR1 and CDR2: MNHEY, SVGAGI. V lost 6 bases and J lost 3, with 12 bases in between. The CDR3 runs 13 residues. The CDR3: CASSQGENYEQYF. The CDR3, as DNA: TGTGCCAGCAGCCAAGGGGAAAACTACGAGCAGTACTTC.

The rearrangement links TRBV28 to TRBJ1-1; no reliable D call. V was shortened by 7 bases and J by 6 bases, with 15 bases between the two germline ends. Germline CDR1 and CDR2: MDHEN and SYDVKM. The CDR3 is made up of 13 amino acids. The CDR3 reads CASINRERAEAFF. In nucleotides, the CDR3 is TGTGCCAGCATAAATCGAGAGCGCGCTGAAGCTTTCTTT.

This clone was seen only a few times. The V gene is TRBV30, the J gene TRBJ1-3, with 8 bases fitting TRBD1. In germline, CDR1 is GTSNPN, CDR2 SVGIG (reference sequence). The CDR3 consists of 13 residues. After removal of 4 bases from V and 2 bases from J, the junction contained 1 base not matched to a gene. CDR3 sequence reads: CAWKQGAGNTIYF. The CDR3 coding sequence is TGTGCCTGGAAACAGGGGGCTGGAAACACCATATATTTT. Full variable domain (remainder filled in from reference TRBV30 and TRBJ1-3): SQTIHQWPATLVQPVGSPLSLECTVEGTSNPNLYWYRQAAGRGLQLLFYSVGIGQISSEVPQNLSASRPQDRQFILSSKKLLLSDSGFYLCAWKQGAGNTIYFGEGSWLTVV.

This clone was observed a single time. The chain couples TRBV5-5 to TRBJ1-1; tentatively, D is TRBD1 (6 bases). The CDR3 runs 15 residues. Germline CDR1 SGHKS, CDR2 YYEKEE (reference sequence). Trimming took off 3 bases at V and 0 bases at J, with 12 bases between the two ends. Here the CDR3 reads CASSSRGSMNTEAFF. For the CDR3, the DNA is TGTGCCAGCAGCTCCAGGGGCTCAATGAACACTGAAGCTTTCTTT.

V is TRBV7-2 and J is TRBJ2-4; TRBD1 aligns across 7 bases. Germline V gene data show CDR1 as SGHTA and CDR2 as FQGNSA. Trimming cost V 5 bases and J 4 bases; bases outside gene matches: 5. The CDR3 spans 14 residues. DNA for the CDR3: TGTGCCAGCAGCACGAGACAGGGTAAAAACATTCAGTACTTC. As protein: CASSTRQGKNIQYF.

The J gene is TRBJ1-5, the V gene TRBV19, with D possibly being TRBD1 (6 bases). Looked up from germline, CDR1 is LNHDA and CDR2 is SQIVND (reference sequence). The CDR3 runs to 19 residues. V was trimmed by 2 bases and J by 0 bases, leaving 20 bases between them. DNA for the CDR3: TGTGCCAGTAGTATAAACGTAGGGGGTGGGTTGGATAGCAATCAGCCCCAGCATTTT. Translation: CASSINVGGGLDSNQPQHF. Drawing the rest from reference TRBV19 and TRBJ1-5, the complete variable domain is DGGITQSPKYLFRKEGQNVTLSCEQNLNHDAMYWYRQDPGQGLRLIYYSQIVNDFQKGDIAEGYSVSREKKESFPLTVTSAQKNPTAFYLCASSINVGGGLDSNQPQHFGDGTRLSIL.

V is TRBV2 and J is TRBJ2-5; 8 positions agree with TRBD2. CDR3 length equals 16 residues. The V and J ends lost 8 bases and 2 bases, in that order; junction bases with no gene match: 13. CDR1 is SNHLY and CDR2 is FYNNEI in the germline V gene. CDR3 sequence reads: CASQEREPRRQETQYF. The CDR3 DNA is TGTGCCAGCCAGGAGCGGGAGCCCAGACGACAAGAGACCCAGTACTTC.

The rearrangement joins TRBV11-2 to TRBJ1-1; no firm D call. V lost 10 bases to trimming and J lost 4 bases, with 13 bases between them. Germline CDR1 and CDR2: SGHAT and FQNNGV. There are 12 residues in the CDR3. CDR3 in amino acids: CATRLTGTEAFF. The CDR3 coding sequence is TGTGCCACCAGACTGACGGGCACTGAAGCTTTCTTT.

The V gene is TRBV7-9, the J gene TRBJ1-1, with D maybe TRBD1 (5 bases). CDR1 and CDR2 from the germline V gene are SEHNR and FQNEAQ (reference sequence). The ends were cut back, 4 bases at V and 9 bases at J, with 18 bases in the middle. The CDR3 is made up of 14 amino acids. As DNA, the CDR3 is TGTGCCAGCAGCTCCCCCCGTGGCAGGGTTAAAGCTTTCTTT. It specifies CASSSPRGRVKAFF.

The chain is built from TRBV5-1 and TRBJ2-2; 7 bases line up with TRBD1. CDR1 is SGHRS and CDR2 is YFSETQ in the germline V gene. CDR3 length equals 14 residues. The V gene end was trimmed by 7 bases and the J gene end by 6 bases; junction bases not matched to a gene: 9. The CDR3: CASHRGAQPGELFF. CDR3 nucleotides: TGCGCCAGCCACAGGGGTGCGCAACCCGGGGAGCTGTTTTTT.

The rearrangement links TRBV7-8 to TRBJ1-2; D might be TRBD1 (5 bases). CDR1 is SGHVS and CDR2 is FQNEAQ in the germline V gene. This CDR3 contains 14 residues. V dropped 5 bases and J dropped 4 bases, with 14 bases sitting between them. In nucleotides, the CDR3 is TGTGCCAGCAGCCCACAGGAGAACCCCTATGGCTACACCTTC. Translating gives CASSPQENPYGYTF.

The V and J genes are TRBV9 and TRBJ2-1; the match to TRBD2 covers 8 bases. Germline-derived CDR1 and CDR2 are SGDLS and YYNGEE. The CDR3 extends over 16 amino acids. Germline trimming cut 0 bases from V and 9 bases from J; bases unmatched to any gene: 11. CDR3 region: CASSVELAADLGEQFF. CDR3 DNA sequence: TGTGCCAGCAGCGTAGAACTAGCGGCCGATCTAGGTGAGCAGTTCTTC.

On this clone itself: Other DNA sequences in the sample encode the same CDR3. The rearrangement links TRBV27 to TRBJ2-6; D unclear. The CDR3 contains 15 residues. Trimming removed 3 bases from V and 0 bases from J, with 6 bases in between. Per germline, CDR1 MNHEY and CDR2 SMNVEV (reference sequence). The CDR3 region has the DNA TGTGCCAGCAGTTTTCTTAGCTCTGGGGCCAACGTCCTGACTTTC. Encoded protein: CASSFLSSGANVLTF.

Only a few counts were recorded for this clone. This chain uses TRBV6-6 with TRBJ2-1; TRBD1 matches at 7 bases. The CDR3 has 15 residues. With V trimmed by 2 bases and J by 3 bases, 4 bases remained unmatched. Germline CDR1 MNHNY, CDR2 SVGAGI (reference sequence). As DNA, the CDR3 is TGTGCCAGCAGTTACGAGGGGGCCAACTACAATGAGCAGTTCTTC. It yields the protein CASSYEGANYNEQFF.

The chain has TRBV2 and TRBJ2-3, with 9 nucleotides matching TRBD2. The CDR3 runs 15 residues. With 6 bases clipped from V and 3 bases from J, the junction kept 7 bases outside the gene matches. The V gene's germline CDR1 is SNHLY and CDR2 FYNNEI. The CDR3 here is CASRIAGVGTDTQYF. The CDR3 bases are TGTGCCAGCAGAATAGCGGGAGTAGGTACAGATACGCAGTATTTT.

This chain links TRBV5-1 with TRBJ1-5; D gene uncertain. V was shortened by 5 bases and J by 0 bases, with 6 bases between the two germline ends. Germline V gives CDR1 SGHRS, CDR2 YFSETQ. The CDR3 has 13 amino acids. DNA for the CDR3: TGCGCCAGCAGGGCAGATAGCAATCAGCCCCAGCATTTT. The encoded protein is CASRADSNQPQHF. The complete variable domain, with remaining parts taken from reference TRBV5-1 and TRBJ1-5, reads KAGVTQTPRYLIKTRGQQVTLSCSPISGHRSVSWYQQTPGQGLQFLFEYFSETQRNKGNFPGRFSGRQFSNSRSEMNVSTLELGDSALYLCASRADSNQPQHFGDGTRLSIL.